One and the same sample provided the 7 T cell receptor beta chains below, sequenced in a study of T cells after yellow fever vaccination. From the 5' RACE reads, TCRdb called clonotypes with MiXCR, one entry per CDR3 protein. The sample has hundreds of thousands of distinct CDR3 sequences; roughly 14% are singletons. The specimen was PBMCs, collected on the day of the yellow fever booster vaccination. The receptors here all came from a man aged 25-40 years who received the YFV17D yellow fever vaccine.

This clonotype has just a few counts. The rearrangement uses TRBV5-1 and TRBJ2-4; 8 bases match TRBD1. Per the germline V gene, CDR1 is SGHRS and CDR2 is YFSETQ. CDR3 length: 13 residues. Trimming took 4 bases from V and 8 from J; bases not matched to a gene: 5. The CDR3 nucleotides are TGCGCCAGCAGCCAGGGGGCCTCGGACATTCAGTACTTC. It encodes CASSQGASDIQYF. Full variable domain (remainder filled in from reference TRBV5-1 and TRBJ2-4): KAGVTQTPRYLIKTRGQQVTLSCSPISGHRSVSWYQQTPGQGLQFLFEYFSETQRNKGNFPGRFSGRQFSNSRSEMNVSTLELGDSALYLCASSQGASDIQYFGAGTRLSVL.

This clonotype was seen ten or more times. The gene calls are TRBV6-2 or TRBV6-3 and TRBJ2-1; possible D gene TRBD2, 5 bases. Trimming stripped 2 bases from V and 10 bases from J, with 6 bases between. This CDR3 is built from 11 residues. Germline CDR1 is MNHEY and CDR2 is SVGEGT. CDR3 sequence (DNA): TGTGCCAGCAGTTACCCGGGGGAGCAGTTCTTC. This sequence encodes CASSYPGEQFF.

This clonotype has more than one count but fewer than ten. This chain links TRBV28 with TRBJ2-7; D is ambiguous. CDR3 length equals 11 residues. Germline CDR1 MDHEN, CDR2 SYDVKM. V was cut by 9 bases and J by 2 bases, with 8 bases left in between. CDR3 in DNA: TGTGCCAGTGACGGACCCTACGAGCAGTACTTC. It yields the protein CASDGPYEQYF.

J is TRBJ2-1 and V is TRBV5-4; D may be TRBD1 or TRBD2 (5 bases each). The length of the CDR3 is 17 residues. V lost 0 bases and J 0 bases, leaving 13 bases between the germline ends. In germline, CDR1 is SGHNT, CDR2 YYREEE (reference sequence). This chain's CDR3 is CASSLGGSVSSYNEQFF. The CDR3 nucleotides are TGTGCCAGCAGCTTGGGGGGGAGCGTTAGCTCCTACAATGAGCAGTTCTTC.

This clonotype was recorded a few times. Here the CDR3 reads CSAREVGNTGELFF. The CDR3 DNA is TGCAGTGCTAGAGAGGTGGGGAACACCGGGGAGCTGTTTTTT. The J gene is TRBJ2-2, the V gene TRBV20-1; unclear D gene. Trimming stripped 0 bases from V and 1 base from J, with 6 bases between. Per the germline V gene, CDR1 is DFQATT and CDR2 is SNEGSKA (reference sequence). The CDR3 runs 14 residues.

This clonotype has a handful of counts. DNA of the CDR3: TGTGCCAGCAGCGTAAGCGGAGCTGGTACTACGCGTGAAAAACTGTTTTTT. Its protein product is CASSVSGAGTTREKLFF. V gene TRBV9 combines with J gene TRBJ1-4; D is unresolved. This CDR3 contains 17 residues. Looked up from germline, CDR1 is SGDLS and CDR2 is YYNGEE. V was shortened by 1 base and J by 7 bases, with 20 bases between the two germline ends.

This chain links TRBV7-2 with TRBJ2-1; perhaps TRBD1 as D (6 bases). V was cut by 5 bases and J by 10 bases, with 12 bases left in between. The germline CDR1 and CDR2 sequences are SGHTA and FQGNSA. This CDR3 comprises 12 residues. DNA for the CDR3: TGTGCCAGCAGCACACAGGGCCAGGAGCAGTTCTTC. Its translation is CASSTQGQEQFF.